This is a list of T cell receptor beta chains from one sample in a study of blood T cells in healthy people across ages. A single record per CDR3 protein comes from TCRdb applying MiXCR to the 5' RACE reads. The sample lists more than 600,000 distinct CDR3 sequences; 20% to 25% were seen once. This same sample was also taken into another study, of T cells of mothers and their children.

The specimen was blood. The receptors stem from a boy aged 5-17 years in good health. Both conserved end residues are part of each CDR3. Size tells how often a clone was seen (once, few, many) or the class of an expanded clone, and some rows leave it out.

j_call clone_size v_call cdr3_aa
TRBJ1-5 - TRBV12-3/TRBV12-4 CASSLRGDQPQHF
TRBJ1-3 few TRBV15 CATSSTGGTTGNTIYF
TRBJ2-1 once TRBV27 CASSPLAGGPDNEQFF
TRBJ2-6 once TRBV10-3 CAISESITGLSGANVLTF
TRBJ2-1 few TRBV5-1 CASSLVGQTLNEQFF
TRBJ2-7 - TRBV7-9 CASSLAGSPYEQYF
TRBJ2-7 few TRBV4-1 CASSQDWGGYEQYF
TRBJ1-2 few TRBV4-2 CASSQGGGNYGYTF
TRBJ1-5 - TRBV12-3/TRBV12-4 CASSPDRATDQPQHF
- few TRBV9 CASSVQGVSYEQYF
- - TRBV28 CASSFSGAGAGETQYF